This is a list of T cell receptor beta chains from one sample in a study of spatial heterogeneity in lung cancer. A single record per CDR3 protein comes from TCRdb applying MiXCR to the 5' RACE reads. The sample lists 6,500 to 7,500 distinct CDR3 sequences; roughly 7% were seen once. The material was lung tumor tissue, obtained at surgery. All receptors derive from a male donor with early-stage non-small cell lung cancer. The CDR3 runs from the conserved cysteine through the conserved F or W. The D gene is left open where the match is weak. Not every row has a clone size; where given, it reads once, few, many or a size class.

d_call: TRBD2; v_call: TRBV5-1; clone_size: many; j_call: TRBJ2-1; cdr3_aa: CASSLMREVNNEQFF; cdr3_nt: TGCGCCAGCAGCTTGATGCGGGAGGTCAACAATGAGCAGTTCTTC
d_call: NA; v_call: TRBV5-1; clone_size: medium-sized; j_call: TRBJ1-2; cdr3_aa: CASSPRQGWPNYGYTF; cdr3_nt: TGCGCCAGCAGCCCCCGGCAAGGCTGGCCTAACTATGGCTACACCTTC
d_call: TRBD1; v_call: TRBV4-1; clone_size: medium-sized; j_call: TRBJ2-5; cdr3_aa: CASSQAGTGWETQYF; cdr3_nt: TGCGCCAGCAGCCAAGCGGGGACAGGGTGGGAGACCCAGTACTTC
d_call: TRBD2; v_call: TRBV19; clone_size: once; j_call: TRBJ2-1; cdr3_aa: CASSTTSGSSHNEQFF; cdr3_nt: TGTGCCAGTAGTACGACTAGCGGGAGTAGCCACAATGAGCAGTTCTTC
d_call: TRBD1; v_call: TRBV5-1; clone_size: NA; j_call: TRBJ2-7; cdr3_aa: CASSLGTGANYEQYF; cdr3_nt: TGCGCCAGCAGCCTAGGGACAGGAGCTAACTACGAGCAGTACTTC
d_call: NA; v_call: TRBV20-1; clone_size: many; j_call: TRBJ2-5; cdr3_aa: CSALDTTNQETQYF; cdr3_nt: TGCAGTGCCCTGGACACGACTAACCAAGAGACCCAGTACTTC
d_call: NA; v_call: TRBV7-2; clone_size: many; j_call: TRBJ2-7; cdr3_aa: CASSPDGYYEQYF; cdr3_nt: TGTGCCAGCAGCCCTGACGGTTACTACGAGCAGTACTTC
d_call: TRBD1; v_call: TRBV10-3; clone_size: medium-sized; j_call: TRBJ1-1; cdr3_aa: CAISGGQGTNTEAFF; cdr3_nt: TGTGCCATCAGTGGGGGACAGGGGACAAACACTGAAGCTTTCTTT
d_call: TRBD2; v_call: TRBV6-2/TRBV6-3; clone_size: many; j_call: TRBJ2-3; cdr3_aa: CASSSGLASTDTQYF; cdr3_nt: TGTGCCAGCAGTTCCGGACTAGCTAGCACAGATACGCAGTATTTT
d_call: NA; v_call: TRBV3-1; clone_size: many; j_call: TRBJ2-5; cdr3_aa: CASSQDEDSQETQYF; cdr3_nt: TGTGCCAGCAGCCAAGATGAAGACTCCCAAGAGACCCAGTACTTC
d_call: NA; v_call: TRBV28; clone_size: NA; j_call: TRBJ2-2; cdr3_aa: CASFSTRNTFTGELFF; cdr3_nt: TGTGCCAGCTTCTCGACCCGGAACACCTTCACCGGGGAGCTGTTTTTT
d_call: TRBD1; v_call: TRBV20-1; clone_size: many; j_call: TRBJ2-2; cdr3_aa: CSARDRLTGTSNTGELFF; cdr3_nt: TGCAGTGCTAGAGATCGCCTGACAGGGACATCGAACACCGGGGAGCTGTTTTTT
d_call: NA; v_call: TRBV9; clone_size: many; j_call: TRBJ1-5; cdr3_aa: CASSDGENQPQHF; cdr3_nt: TGTGCCAGCAGCGATGGAGAGAATCAGCCCCAGCATTTT
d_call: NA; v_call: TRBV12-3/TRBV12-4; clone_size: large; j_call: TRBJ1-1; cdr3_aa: CASSLDFTEAFF; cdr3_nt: TGTGCCAGCAGTTTAGACTTCACTGAAGCTTTCTTT
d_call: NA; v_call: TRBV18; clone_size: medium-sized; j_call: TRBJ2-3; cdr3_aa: CASSPWSSWDTQYF; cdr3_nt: TGTGCCAGCTCACCATGGAGCAGCTGGGATACGCAGTATTTT
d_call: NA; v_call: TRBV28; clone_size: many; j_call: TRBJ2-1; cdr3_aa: CASSLRTGAYNEQFF; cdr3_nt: TGTGCCAGCAGTTTACGAACGGGAGCCTACAATGAGCAGTTCTTC
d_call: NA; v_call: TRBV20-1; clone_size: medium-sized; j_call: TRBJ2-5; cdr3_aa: CSAGYRGTQYF; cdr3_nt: TGCAGTGCGGGTTATAGGGGGACCCAGTACTTC
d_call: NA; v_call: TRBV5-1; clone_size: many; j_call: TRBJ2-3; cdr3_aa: CASSLVGKSTDTQYF; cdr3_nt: TGCGCCAGCAGCTTGGTAGGGAAAAGCACAGATACGCAGTATTTT
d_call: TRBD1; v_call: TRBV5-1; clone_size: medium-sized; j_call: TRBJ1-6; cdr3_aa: CASSSATGVNSPLHF; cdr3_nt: TGCGCCAGCAGCTCCGCGACAGGGGTGAATTCACCCCTCCACTTT
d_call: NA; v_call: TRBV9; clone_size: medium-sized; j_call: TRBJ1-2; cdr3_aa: CASSPGVAAVGRGYTF; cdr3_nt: TGTGCCAGCAGCCCAGGGGTGGCCGCCGTCGGGAGGGGCTACACCTTC
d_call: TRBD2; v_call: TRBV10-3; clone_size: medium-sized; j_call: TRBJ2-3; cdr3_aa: CAISESTRGVQEYTDTQYF; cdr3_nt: TGTGCCATCAGTGAGTCGACTCGGGGGGTGCAGGAATACACAGATACGCAGTATTTT
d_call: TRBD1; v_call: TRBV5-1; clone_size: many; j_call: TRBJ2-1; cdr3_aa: CASSSRGTGNSNEQFF; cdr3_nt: TGCGCCAGCAGCTCCCGTGGGACAGGGAATTCCAATGAGCAGTTCTTC
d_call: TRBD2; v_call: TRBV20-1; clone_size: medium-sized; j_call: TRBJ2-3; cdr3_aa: CSAPRTGLAPDTQYF; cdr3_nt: TGCAGTGCACCGCGAACAGGACTAGCGCCAGATACGCAGTATTTT
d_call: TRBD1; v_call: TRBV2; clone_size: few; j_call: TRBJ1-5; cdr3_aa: CASRATGVGPQHF; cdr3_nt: TGTGCCAGCAGAGCCACAGGGGTAGGGCCCCAGCATTTT
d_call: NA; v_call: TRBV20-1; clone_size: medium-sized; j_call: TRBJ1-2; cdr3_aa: CSAQDNYGYTF; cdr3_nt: TGCAGTGCCCAAGACAACTATGGCTACACCTTC
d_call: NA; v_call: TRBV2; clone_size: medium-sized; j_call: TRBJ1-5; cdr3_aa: CASSGAGGWGNQPQHF; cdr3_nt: TGTGCCAGCAGTGGTGCGGGGGGCTGGGGCAATCAGCCCCAGCATTTT
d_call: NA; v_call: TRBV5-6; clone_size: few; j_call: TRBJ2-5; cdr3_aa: CASSPSQETQYF; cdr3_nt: TGTGCCAGCAGCCCCTCCCAAGAGACCCAGTACTTC
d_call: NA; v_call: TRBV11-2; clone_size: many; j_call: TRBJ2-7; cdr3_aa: CASSLDPYEQYF; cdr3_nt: TGTGCCAGCAGCTTAGATCCCTACGAGCAGTACTTC
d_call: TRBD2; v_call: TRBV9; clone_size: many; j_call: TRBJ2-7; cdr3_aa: CASSVAGTSQKEQYF; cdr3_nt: TGTGCCAGCAGCGTGGCCGGGACTAGCCAGAAAGAGCAGTACTTC
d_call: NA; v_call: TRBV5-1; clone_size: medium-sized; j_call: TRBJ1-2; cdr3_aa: CASSQDSYGYTF; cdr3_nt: TGCGCCAGCAGCCAGGACAGCTATGGCTACACCTTC
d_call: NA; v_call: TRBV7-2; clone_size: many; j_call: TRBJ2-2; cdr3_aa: CASSLVRSGANTGELFF; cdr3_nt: TGTGCCAGCAGCTTAGTAAGATCGGGCGCGAACACCGGGGAGCTGTTTTTT
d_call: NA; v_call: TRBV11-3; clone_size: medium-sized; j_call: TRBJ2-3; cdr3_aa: CASSLRDTDTQYF; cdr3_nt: TGTGCCAGCAGCTTGCGTGACACAGATACGCAGTATTTT
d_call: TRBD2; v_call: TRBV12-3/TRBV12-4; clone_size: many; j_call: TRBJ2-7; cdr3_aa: CASRPGTSAGEQYF; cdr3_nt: TGTGCCAGCAGACCAGGGACTAGCGCTGGAGAGCAGTACTTC
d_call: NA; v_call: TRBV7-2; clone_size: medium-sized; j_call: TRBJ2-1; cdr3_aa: CASTQYLNNEQFF; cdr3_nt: TGTGCCAGCACCCAATACCTAAACAATGAGCAGTTCTTC
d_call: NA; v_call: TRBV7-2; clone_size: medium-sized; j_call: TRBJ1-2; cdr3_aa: CASSSARGIGYTF; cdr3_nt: TGTGCCAGCAGCTCAGCCAGGGGCATTGGCTACACCTTC
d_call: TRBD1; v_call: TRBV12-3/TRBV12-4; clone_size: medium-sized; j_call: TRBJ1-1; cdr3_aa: CASTFRDSLTEAFF; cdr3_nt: TGTGCCAGCACCTTCCGGGACAGCCTCACTGAAGCTTTCTTT
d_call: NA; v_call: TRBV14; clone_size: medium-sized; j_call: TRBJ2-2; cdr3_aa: CASSRGNTGELFF; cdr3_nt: TGTGCCAGCAGCCGCGGGAACACCGGGGAGCTGTTTTTT
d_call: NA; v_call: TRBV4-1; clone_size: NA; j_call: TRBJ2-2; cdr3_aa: CASSQDVGAALRELFF; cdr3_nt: TGCGCCAGCAGCCAAGATGTCGGGGCCGCCTTGAGAGAGCTGTTTTTT
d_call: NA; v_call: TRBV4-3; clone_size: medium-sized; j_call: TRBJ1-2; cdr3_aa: CASSQEYLLFSSRGYTF; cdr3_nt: TGCGCCAGCAGCCAAGAATACTTATTATTCTCCTCTCGAGGCTACACCTTC
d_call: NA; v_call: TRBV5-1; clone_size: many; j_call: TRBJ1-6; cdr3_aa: CASSPQMEAEHNSPLHF; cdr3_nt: TGCGCCAGCAGCCCCCAAATGGAGGCAGAACATAATTCACCCCTCCACTTT
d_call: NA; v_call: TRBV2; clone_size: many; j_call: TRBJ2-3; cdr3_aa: CASSPIVSLGTDTQYF; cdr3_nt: TGTGCCAGCAGTCCCATCGTGAGTTTAGGGACAGATACGCAGTATTTT
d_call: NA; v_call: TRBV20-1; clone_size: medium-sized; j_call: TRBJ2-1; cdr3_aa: CSARGASSYNEQFF; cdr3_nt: TGCAGTGCCAGGGGCGCTAGCTCCTACAATGAGCAGTTCTTC
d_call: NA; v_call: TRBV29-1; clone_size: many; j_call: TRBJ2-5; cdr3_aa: CSVSEGAGQETQYF; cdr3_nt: TGCAGCGTTTCGGAGGGGGCTGGACAAGAGACCCAGTACTTC
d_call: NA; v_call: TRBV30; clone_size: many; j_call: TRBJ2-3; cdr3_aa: CAWSVQGGSDTQYF; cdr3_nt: TGTGCCTGGAGTGTACAGGGAGGCTCAGATACGCAGTATTTT
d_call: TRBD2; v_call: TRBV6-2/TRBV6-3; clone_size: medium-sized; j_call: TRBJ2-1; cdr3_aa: CASSYRASGLNEQFF; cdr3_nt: TGTGCCAGCAGTTACAGGGCTAGCGGCCTCAATGAGCAGTTCTTC
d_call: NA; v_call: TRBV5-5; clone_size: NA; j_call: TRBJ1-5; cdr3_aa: CASSFPNQPQHF; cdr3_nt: TGTGCCAGCAGCTTCCCGAATCAGCCCCAGCATTTT
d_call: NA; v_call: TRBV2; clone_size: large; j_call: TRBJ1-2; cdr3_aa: CASQPQDDYGYTF; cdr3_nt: TGTGCCAGCCAGCCCCAGGACGATTATGGCTACACCTTC
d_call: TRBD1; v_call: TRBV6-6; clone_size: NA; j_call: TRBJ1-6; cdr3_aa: CASGPLGQGLNSPLHF; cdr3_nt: TGTGCCAGCGGACCACTAGGACAGGGTCTGAATTCACCCCTCCACTTT
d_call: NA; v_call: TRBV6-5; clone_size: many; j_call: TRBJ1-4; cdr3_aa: CASSYSIGAGAKLFF; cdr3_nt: TGTGCCAGCAGTTACTCGATCGGGGCTGGGGCAAAACTGTTTTTT
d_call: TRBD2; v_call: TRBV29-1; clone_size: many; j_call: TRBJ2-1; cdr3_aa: CSVEAGTSGSGGEFF; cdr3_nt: TGCAGCGTTGAAGCCGGGACTAGCGGGAGCGGGGGCGAGTTCTTC
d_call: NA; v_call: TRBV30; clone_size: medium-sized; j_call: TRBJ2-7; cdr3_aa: CAWSRSSYEQYF; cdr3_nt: TGTGCCTGGTCTCGGAGCTCCTACGAGCAGTACTTC
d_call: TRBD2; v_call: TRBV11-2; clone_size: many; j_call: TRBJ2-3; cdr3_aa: CATSGLAGGTSTDTQYF; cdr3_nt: TGTGCCACCTCGGGACTAGCGGGAGGCACTAGCACAGATACGCAGTATTTT
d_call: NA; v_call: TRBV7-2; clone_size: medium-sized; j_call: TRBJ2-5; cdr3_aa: CASSQNLGEETQYF; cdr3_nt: TGTGCCAGCAGCCAGAATCTGGGGGAAGAGACCCAGTACTTC
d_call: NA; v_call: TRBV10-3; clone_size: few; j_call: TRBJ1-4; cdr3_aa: CAIRGGNEKLFF; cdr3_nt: TGTGCCATCAGAGGGGGTAATGAAAAACTGTTTTTT
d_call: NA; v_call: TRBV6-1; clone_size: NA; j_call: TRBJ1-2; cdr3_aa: CASSESEAGNYGYTF; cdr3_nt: TGTGCCAGCAGTGAATCGGAGGCAGGGAACTATGGCTACACCTTC